The rows below give T cell receptor beta chains drawn from one sample of a study of cytomegalovirus exposure and HLA in healthy donors. Libraries were prepared by immunoSEQ multiplex PCR; TCRdb keeps only in-frame clonotypes and omits some of them. The sample table sets out about 200,000 clones. The sequenced sample was PBMCs. The receptor set was obtained from a girl aged 2 to 9 in good health and CMV-seropositive. CDR3s include the opening cysteine and the closing phenylalanine or tryptophan. The D gene is left open where the match is weak.

length	D	V	J	DNA	CDR3
13	TRBD2	TRBV10-3	TRBJ2-1	TGTGCCACCCAAAGCCTAGCGGACAATGAGCAGTTCTTC	CATQSLADNEQFF
12	.	TRBV25-1	TRBJ1-2	TGTGCCAGCAGTCGATCCGGTTCTGGCTACACCTTC	CASSRSGSGYTF
15	.	TRBV15	TRBJ2-1	TGTGCCACCAGCAAAAGAGATACGAGGGCCAATGAGCAGTTCTTC	CATSKRDTRANEQFF
17	.	TRBV7-2	TRBJ1-1	TGTGCCAGCAGCTTTTTTCCACAGGGTTCTATGAACACTGAAGCTTTCTTT	CASSFFPQGSMNTEAFF
15	TRBD1	TRBV6-5	TRBJ2-6	TGTGCCAGCAGTTACGGGACAGGGCACACCAACGTCCTGACTTTC	CASSYGTGHTNVLTF
13	TRBD1	TRBV6-1	TRBJ1-2	TGTGCCAGCAGGGTGACAGGGGGCAATGGCTACACCTTC	CASRVTGGNGYTF
14	TRBD1	TRBV5-4	TRBJ2-7	TGTGCCAGCAGCGCCGGGACAGGAGGCTACGAGCAGTACTTC	CASSAGTGGYEQYF
14	.	TRBV5-4	TRBJ1-2	TGTGCCAGCACCCCGAGGCAGGGGACCTATGGCTACACCTTC	CASTPRQGTYGYTF
14	TRBD1	TRBV7-9	TRBJ1-1	TGTGCCAGCAGCCAAACGACAGGGGAAACTGAAGCTTTCTTT	CASSQTTGETEAFF
15	TRBD2	TRBV10-1	TRBJ2-3	TGCGCCAGCAGTCGGACTAGCGGGAGATCAGATACGCAGTATTTT	CASSRTSGRSDTQYF
15	TRBD1	TRBV7-6	TRBJ2-7	TGTGCCAGCAGCTTACGACAGGGGGCTACCTACGAGCAGTACTTC	CASSLRQGATYEQYF
14	.	TRBV2	TRBJ2-3	TGTGCCAGCACGGTAGTCCCAACCACAGATACGCAGTATTTT	CASTVVPTTDTQYF
15	TRBD1	TRBV28	TRBJ1-2	TGTGCCAGCAGTTTTGGCGTGACAGGGGTCTATGGCTACACCTTC	CASSFGVTGVYGYTF
13	.	TRBV2	TRBJ2-1	TGTGCCAGCAGTGAAACCAGGGGCCTTGCCATGTTCTTC	CASSETRGLAMFF
13	.	TRBV10-3	TRBJ1-5	TGTGCCATCAGGGCTGGTACGGGTCAGCCCCAGCATTTT	CAIRAGTGQPQHF
16	.	TRBV7-7	TRBJ2-7	TGTGCTAGCAGCTTAGGCGGATCTACCGGTGCCTACGAGCAGTACTTC	CASSLGGSTGAYEQYF
15	.	TRBV5-1	TRBJ2-2	TGCGCCAGCAGCTTCGGCAGGGTGGGCACCGGGGAGCTGTTTTTT	CASSFGRVGTGELFF
14	.	TRBV27	TRBJ2-7	TGTGCCAGCAGTTTAGTGGCGGGGCATTACGAGCAGTACTTC	CASSLVAGHYEQYF
16	.	TRBV5-6	TRBJ2-2	TGTGCCAGCAGCTTGGGTTCGGGGATTAACACCGGGGAGCTGTTTTTT	CASSLGSGINTGELFF
15	.	TRBV9	TRBJ2-3	TGTGCCAGCAGCCTAGGCAGGGGCAGCACAGATACGCAGTATTTT	CASSLGRGSTDTQYF
16	TRBD2	TRBV7-9	TRBJ2-1	TGTGCCAGCAGCTTACCCTCCCTAGCGGGGTACAATGAGCAGTTCTTC	CASSLPSLAGYNEQFF
14	.	TRBV6-5	TRBJ1-2	TGTGCCAGCAGTTATAGCGCAGCTAACTATGGCTACACCTTC	CASSYSAANYGYTF
14	.	TRBV11-2	TRBJ1-6	TGTGCCAGCAGCTTAACCGGGGGACCTTCACCCCTCCACTTT	CASSLTGGPSPLHF
15	.	TRBV5-4	TRBJ2-7	TGTGCCAGCAGCTCCACGGGAACCCTCTCCTACGAGCAGTACTTC	CASSSTGTLSYEQYF
15	TRBD1	TRBV4-2	TRBJ1-2	TGTGCCAGCAGAAGCAGCCCGACAGGGAGCTATGGCTACACCTTC	CASRSSPTGSYGYTF
14	TRBD1	TRBV2	TRBJ2-3	TGTGCCAGTTCGACAGGGGGCATGATAGATACGCAGTATTTT	CASSTGGMIDTQYF
15	TRBD1	TRBV6-1	TRBJ1-2	TGTGCCAGCTCAACGAGGGACAGGGAAGGCTATGGCTACACCTTC	CASSTRDREGYGYTF
14	TRBD2	TRBV11-1	TRBJ2-7	TGTGCCAGCGGATTACTAGCGGCCCCACTGGAGCAGTACTTC	CASGLLAAPLEQYF
15	TRBD2	TRBV29-1	TRBJ2-7	TGCAGCGTTCATTCCCCCGGGAGGGCCGGGTACGAGCAGTACTTC	CSVHSPGRAGYEQYF
11	TRBD1	TRBV29-1	TRBJ2-7	TGCAGCGGGGGACAGGGCTACGAGCAGTACTTC	CSGGQGYEQYF
14	.	TRBV2	TRBJ1-1	TGTGCCAGCAGTTTTTCGGACAAAAACACTGAAGCTTTCTTT	CASSFSDKNTEAFF
15	.	TRBV29-1	TRBJ2-5	TGCAGCGTCCGCCGGACAGGGAGGGACCAAGAGACCCAGTACTTC	CSVRRTGRDQETQYF
14	.	TRBV19	TRBJ1-2	TGTGCCAGTAGTATGGTTTCAACATGGTATGGCTACACCTTC	CASSMVSTWYGYTF
13	.	TRBV28	TRBJ1-4	TGTGCCAGCCATCCGGGTGTGAATGAAAAACTGTTTTTT	CASHPGVNEKLFF
13	TRBD1	TRBV11-1	TRBJ2-2	TGTGCCAGCAGCCCACAGGGGCCCGGGGAGCTGTTTTTT	CASSPQGPGELFF
15	TRBD1	TRBV5-1	TRBJ1-2	TGCGCCAGCAGCTTGCCCGAACAGGGGGCCAATGGCTACACCTTC	CASSLPEQGANGYTF
16	TRBD1	TRBV28	TRBJ2-2	TGTGCCAGCAGTTTATGGTTAGGGGGCTCGAGCGGGGAGCTGTTTTTT	CASSLWLGGSSGELFF
15	TRBD1	TRBV6-1	TRBJ1-5	TGTGCCAGCAGCGGGTGGACAGGAACCGGCCAGCCCCAGCATTTT	CASSGWTGTGQPQHF
12	.	TRBV7-9	TRBJ2-1	TGTGCCAGCAGCTTCCGGGTTTATGAGCAGTTCTTC	CASSFRVYEQFF
16	.	TRBV7-9	TRBJ2-3	TGTGCCAGCAGCTCACCCCGCCAGGGTTGGACAGATACGCAGTATTTT	CASSSPRQGWTDTQYF
18	.	TRBV7-3	TRBJ2-1	TGTGCCAGCAGCTTAATAGGGGGGGGAGGCCCCAAACACAATGAGCAGTTCTTC	CASSLIGGGGPKHNEQFF
14	TRBD2	TRBV7-3	TRBJ2-2	TGTGCCAGCACCCAGGCGGGGGGTACCGGGGAGCTGTTTTTT	CASTQAGGTGELFF
16	.	TRBV5-1	TRBJ2-2	TGCGCCAGCAGCCCGGGACTGGCCCTGAACACCGGGGAGCTGTTTTTT	CASSPGLALNTGELFF
15	.	TRBV5-5	TRBJ2-7	TGTGCCAGCAGCCGAGCCCGGGGGGCGTCTTACGAGCAGTACTTC	CASSRARGASYEQYF
18	.	TRBV5-1	TRBJ1-2	TGCGCCAGCAGCGCCAGCTTAATTCAGGGGACCGCTAACTATGGCTACACCTTC	CASSASLIQGTANYGYTF
14	TRBD2	TRBV5-1	TRBJ2-5	TGCGCCAGCAGCGCGGGACTAGCCGGAGTCTCCCAGTACTTC	CASSAGLAGVSQYF
16	TRBD1	TRBV4-1	TRBJ1-1	TGCGCCAGCAGCCGCCCAAGAAGAACAGGGGACACTGAAGCTTTCTTT	CASSRPRRTGDTEAFF
14	.	TRBV19	TRBJ1-2	TGTGCCAGTAGTTCAGTGGACAGTAACTATGGCTACACCTTC	CASSSVDSNYGYTF
13	.	TRBV19	TRBJ1-5	TGTGCCAGTACAGGCGGGGCGGATCAGCCCCAGCATTTT	CASTGGADQPQHF
15	TRBD1	TRBV28	TRBJ1-5	TGTGCCAGCAGTTCCCACAGGGGGAGCAATCAGCCCCAGCATTTT	CASSSHRGSNQPQHF
14	TRBD1	TRBV11-3	TRBJ2-5	TGTGCCAGCAGCCCGAGGACAGGGTTTGAGACCCAGTACTTC	CASSPRTGFETQYF
17	.	TRBV5-4	TRBJ2-1	TGTGCCAGCAGCTTGGGGGGCCACGTTGGCTCCTACAATGAGCAGTTCTTC	CASSLGGHVGSYNEQFF
18	.	TRBV10-3	TRBJ1-1	TGTGCCATCAGTGAGTCGTCGGTGAGGAGGGGAATGAACACTGAAGCTTTCTTT	CAISESSVRRGMNTEAFF